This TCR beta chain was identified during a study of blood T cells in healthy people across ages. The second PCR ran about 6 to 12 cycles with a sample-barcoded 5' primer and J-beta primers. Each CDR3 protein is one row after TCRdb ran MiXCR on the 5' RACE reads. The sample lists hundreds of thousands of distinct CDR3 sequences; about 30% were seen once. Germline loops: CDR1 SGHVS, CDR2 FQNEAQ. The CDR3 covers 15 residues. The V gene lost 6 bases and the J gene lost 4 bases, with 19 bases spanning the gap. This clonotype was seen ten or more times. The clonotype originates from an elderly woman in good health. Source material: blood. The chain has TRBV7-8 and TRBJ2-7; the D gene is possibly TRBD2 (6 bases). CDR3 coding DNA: TGTGCCAGCAGGGGAGGAATCCCCGGGGATTACGAGCAGTACTTC. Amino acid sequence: CASRGGIPGDYEQYF.